Sequencing of this T cell receptor beta chain was carried out in a study of T cell repertoires in cytomegalovirus infection. As for the study in general: In public TCR beta signatures, there were indications of both CMV infection and matching HLA type.

Whole-study findings and limits: Frequencies of public TCR beta families were cumulated, and this identified carriers of CMV plus the relevant HLA.

TCRdb processed the reads anew with MiXCR; each CDR3 protein has one entry. The sample holds some 600,000 distinct CDR3 sequences, approximately 25% seen once. As for this clonotype: Its specificity is not known. The junction and the germline gene differ at one end; a read error may be behind it.

Sequenced material: CD8+ T cells from PBMCs. The receptor comes from a human donor in good health (CMV status not recorded). Some clones in this sample may be carry-over from other donors' samples.

The CDR3 protein is CVSSLTPLEAFF. DNA for the CDR3: TGTGTCAGCAGTTTAACACCGCTTGAAGCTTTCTTT. The rearrangement joins TRBV12-3 or TRBV12-4 to TRBJ1-1; D remains unclear. This CDR3 has 12 residues.